The 29 T cell receptor beta chains below were found in one sample sequenced in a study of beta chain features in type 1 diabetes. Sequencing targeted expressed TCRB transcripts, as all isolated RNA had been reverse transcribed. Profiling relied on immunoSEQ multiplex PCR, and the TCRdb table lists in-frame clones only, not all of them. The sample records nearly 350,000 clones, around 7.6% being singletons. The sample consisted of central memory CD4+ T cells from blood. These receptors originate from a young woman in good health.

The chain links TRBV6-1 to TRBJ1-1, with TRBD1 matching over 8 bases. Per germline, CDR1 MNHNS and CDR2 SASEGT. The CDR3 loop spans 13 amino acids. The CDR3: CTTSGTGNTEAFF. In DNA, the CDR3 is TGTACTACCTCCGGGACAGGGAACACTGAAGCTTTCTTT.

The chain uses TRBV7-9 and TRBJ2-7; either TRBD1 or TRBD2 may supply D (6 bases each). Deletions cut 3 bases from V and 5 bases from J, with 17 bases between. Germline V gene lookup returns CDR1 SEHNR and CDR2 FQNEAQ (reference sequence). CDR3 length: 15 residues. The CDR3 DNA sequence: TGTGCCAGCAGCTTGGGTTATTCGAGGGGGGACGAGCAGTACTTC. It translates to CASSLGYSRGDEQYF.

This clone was seen a handful of times. The chain recombines TRBV7-2 with TRBJ2-7; 7 nucleotides align to TRBD2. This CDR3 spans 12 amino acids. Losses at the gene ends were 4 bases for V and 3 bases for J; bases not matched to a gene: 0. Germline V gene lookup returns CDR1 SGHTA and CDR2 FQGNSA. The CDR3, as DNA: TGTGCCAGCAGCTCTAGCGGCTACGAGCAGTACTTC. The encoded protein is CASSSSGYEQYF.

This clone came up many times. The chain joins TRBV7-2 to TRBJ2-3; TRBD1 is a possible D gene (6 bases). Deletions cut 7 bases from V and 7 bases from J, with 15 bases between. Germline V lookup: CDR1 SGHTA, CDR2 FQGNSA. The CDR3 spans 13 residues. The CDR3 bases are TGTGCCAGCACCCCGAAAGGGGGTAATACGCAGTATTTT. It is translated as CASTPKGGNTQYF.

The gene calls are TRBV6-1 and TRBJ2-7; D not certain. Germline CDR1 and CDR2: MNHNS and SASEGT. The CDR3 is 13 amino acids. The ends were cut back, 2 bases at V and 1 base at J, with 6 bases in the middle. The CDR3 spells CASSEHISYEQYF. The CDR3 region has the DNA TGTGCCAGCAGTGAACACATATCCTACGAGCAGTACTTC.

In this sample, this clone turned up many times. This chain uses TRBV10-3 with TRBJ2-2, with 9 bases identical to TRBD1. Trimming removed 10 bases from V and 5 bases from J; junction bases left unmatched: 5. The CDR3 consists of 13 residues. Per the germline V gene, CDR1 is ENHRY and CDR2 is SYGVKD. The CDR3 bases are TGTGCCACAGGGACAGGGAGTACCGGGGAGCTGTTTTTT. It codes for CATGTGSTGELFF.

The V and J genes are TRBV28 and TRBJ2-3; D possibly corresponds to TRBD1 (5 bases). The CDR3 loop spans 12 amino acids. CDR1 is MDHEN and CDR2 is SYDVKM in the germline V gene. With 10 bases removed from V and 3 bases from J, the gap between germline ends came to 11 bases. The CDR3 sequence is CATRVVTDTQYF. CDR3 sequence (DNA): TGTGCCACCAGGGTTGTAACAGATACGCAGTATTTT.

This chain connects TRBV29-1 to TRBJ2-7; possibly TRBD2 for D (5 bases). Germline lookup yields CDR1 SQVTM and CDR2 ANQGSEA. The CDR3 sequence is 15 residues long. Trimming stripped 5 bases from V and 0 bases from J, with 17 bases between. In DNA form, the CDR3 reads TGCAGCGTTCCTGTGAGGAGCGGCCGCTCCTACGAGCAGTACTTC. Amino acid sequence: CSVPVRSGRSYEQYF.

In its sample, this clone was seen many times. The genes are TRBV10-3 and TRBJ2-3; TRBD2 matches at 9 bases. Germline CDR1 and CDR2: ENHRY and SYGVKD. V shed 3 bases and J 1 base; nucleotides not matched to a gene: 11. The CDR3 totals 18 residues. The chain's CDR3 is CAISDRIAGAGGTDTQYF. In DNA form, the CDR3 reads TGTGCCATCAGTGATAGAATAGCGGGAGCCGGCGGCACAGATACGCAGTATTTT.

The chain carries TRBV6-5 and TRBJ2-1; D possibly corresponds to TRBD2 (5 bases). Germline values: CDR1 MNHEY, CDR2 SVGAGI. The V and J ends lost 6 bases and 6 bases respectively, with 12 bases between them. The CDR3 spans 13 residues. CDR3 nucleotide sequence: TGTGCCAGCAGGGACTTAGTTGGCAATGAGCAGTTCTTC. Translation: CASRDLVGNEQFF.

This chain joins TRBV6-6 and TRBJ1-2; the D is unclear. Deletions cut 10 bases from V and 2 bases from J, with 14 bases between. CDR1 is MNHNY and CDR2 is SVGAGI in the germline V gene (reference sequence). The CDR3 has 13 amino acids. The CDR3 DNA sequence: TGTGCCATCCGCAGAGGCCGCAACTATGGCTACACCTTC. The encoded protein is CAIRRGRNYGYTF.

This chain uses TRBV20-1 with TRBJ1-2; D remains ambiguous. The CDR3 has 11 amino acids. Trimming shortened V by 8 bases and J by 0 bases, and 7 bases separated the two germline ends. Looked up from germline, CDR1 is DFQATT and CDR2 is SNEGSKA (reference sequence). The CDR3 loop is CSWESNYGYTF. CDR3 nucleotides: TGCAGTTGGGAGTCTAACTATGGCTACACCTTC.

There are a few counts of this clone. The chain joins TRBV7-3 to TRBJ2-3, with D unclear. The V gene lost 5 bases and the J gene lost 7 bases, with 16 bases spanning the gap. There are 14 residues in the CDR3. Per the germline V gene, CDR1 is SGHTA and CDR2 is FQGTGA. CDR3 sequence: CASSPAQNGYTQYF. The CDR3 DNA reads TGTGCCAGCAGCCCCGCACAGAACGGGTATACGCAGTATTTT.

This clone was detected only a few times. Other DNA sequences in the same sample also yield this CDR3. This sequence joins TRBV2 and TRBJ2-7; D ambiguous. V was clipped by 5 bases and J by 6 bases, with 11 bases between them. Looked up from germline, CDR1 is SNHLY and CDR2 is FYNNEI. The CDR3 has 12 amino acids. CDR3 nucleotides: TGTGCCAGCAGTTCAGGTTGGGGCGAGCAGTACTTC. Amino acids: CASSSGWGEQYF. Full variable domain (outside the CDR3, taken from reference TRBV2 and TRBJ2-7): EPEVTQTPSHQVTQMGQEVILRCVPISNHLYFYWYRQILGQKVEFLVSFYNNEISEKSEIFDDQFSVERPDGSNFTLKIRSTKLEDSAMYFCASSSGWGEQYFGPGTRLTVT.

V is TRBV4-3 and J is TRBJ2-7; TRBD1 might be the D (6 bases). Germline V gives CDR1 LGHNA, CDR2 YSLEER. This CDR3 spans 14 amino acids. V was pared by 1 base and J by 4 bases, with 11 bases between. CDR3 in amino acids: CASSQAPTGYEQYF. The CDR3 DNA reads TGCGCCAGCAGCCAAGCACCTACAGGGTACGAGCAGTACTTC.

This clone was seen only a few times. Other DNA sequences in the same sample also yield this CDR3. The chain recombines TRBV5-1 with TRBJ2-3; TRBD1 agrees at 9 bases. The CDR3 spans 15 residues. The ends lost 1 base at V and 5 bases at J; junction bases unmatched: 5. CDR1 and CDR2 (germline): SGHRS, YFSETQ. In nucleotides, the CDR3 is TGCGCCAGCAGCTTGAGGGGACAGGGTAAAGATACGCAGTATTTT. As protein: CASSLRGQGKDTQYF.

This clone occurred many times. V is TRBV7-6 and J is TRBJ2-1; the match to TRBD1 covers 7 bases. The CDR3 has 13 amino acids. In germline, CDR1 is SGHVS, CDR2 FNYEAQ. J lost 9 bases, V lost 3 bases, and 5 bases had no gene match. In nucleotides, the CDR3 is TGTGCCAGCAGCTTGGGAAACAGGGGTGAGCAGTTCTTC. Translation: CASSLGNRGEQFF.

V is TRBV2 and J is TRBJ1-5; weak D call: TRBD1 (5 bases). The CDR3 loop spans 15 amino acids. Per the germline V gene, CDR1 is SNHLY and CDR2 is FYNNEI. Trimming pared 4 bases from V and 3 bases from J, leaving 13 bases between. CDR3 loop: CASSGGGVPNQPQHF. CDR3 sequence (DNA): TGTGCCAGCAGTGGTGGGGGGGTTCCCAATCAGCCCCAGCATTTT.

This clone appeared many times. V gene TRBV5-6 combines with J gene TRBJ1-1; 9 positions match TRBD1. The CDR3 totals 17 residues. With V trimmed by 0 bases and J by 0 bases, 6 bases remained unmatched. Germline CDR1 SGHDT, CDR2 YYEEEE. CDR3 region: CASSLVHRGRMNTEAFF. In DNA form, the CDR3 reads TGTGCCAGCAGCTTGGTCCACAGGGGGCGGATGAACACTGAAGCTTTCTTT.

This clone was seen repeatedly, ten times or more. This rearrangement joins TRBV27 to TRBJ1-2; 8 bases match TRBD1. The CDR3 is 15 amino acids. The V segment lost 3 bases and the J segment 4 bases; nucleotides outside the gene matches: 7. Looked up from germline, CDR1 is MNHEY and CDR2 is SMNVEV (reference sequence). In DNA form, the CDR3 reads TGTGCCAGCAGTTTGGAAGGACAGGGATTCTATGGCTACACCTTC. Translation: CASSLEGQGFYGYTF.

This chain connects TRBV2 to TRBJ1-5; D uncertain. The CDR3 is 13 residues long. The germline V gene encodes CDR1 SNHLY and CDR2 FYNNEI. V was cut by 7 bases and J by 6 bases, with 13 bases left in between. For the CDR3, the DNA is TGTGCCAGCAAGTTAGGGTTCGGTCAGCCCCAGCATTTT. Translated, it gives CASKLGFGQPQHF.

The chain combines TRBV21-1 with TRBJ1-1; the D segment call TRBD1 is taken from the table without a DNA check. TRBV21-1 is a documented pseudogene. The CDR3 totals 16 residues. CDR3 in DNA: TGTGCCAGCAGCATTCGAAAAACAGGGGTTCGCACTGAAGCTTTCTTT. Amino acid sequence: CASSIRKTGVRTEAFF.

This chain connects TRBV27 to TRBJ2-5; 15 bases fit TRBD2. Germline V gives CDR1 MNHEY, CDR2 SMNVEV (reference sequence). Trimming took 7 bases from V and 1 from J; bases not matched to a gene: 1. The CDR3 runs to 15 residues. Here the CDR3 DNA reads TGTGCCAGCATGGGACTAGCGGGAGGCCAAGAGACCCAGTACTTC. Translation gives CASMGLAGGQETQYF.

The V call is TRBV27, the J call TRBJ1-2; 10 bases align to TRBD1. Germline V gene sequence: CDR1 MNHEY, CDR2 SMNVEV (reference sequence). V lost 7 bases, J lost 4 bases, and 12 bases stayed unmatched. The CDR3 is 16 residues long. CDR3 sequence reads: CASTRTGTGVSYGYTF. DNA for the CDR3: TGTGCCAGCACCCGGACCGGGACAGGGGTCAGCTATGGCTACACCTTC.

This clone was seen a handful of times. V gene TRBV18 combines with J gene TRBJ2-1; 9 positions agree with TRBD2. CDR3 size: 16 residues. Germline V gives CDR1 KGHSH, CDR2 LQKENI. Germline trimming cut 0 bases from V and 8 bases from J; bases unmatched to any gene: 8. The chain's CDR3 is CASSPPSLAGRDEQFF. CDR3 DNA sequence: TGTGCCAGCTCACCACCTAGTCTAGCGGGACGGGATGAGCAGTTCTTC.

This clone was observed a handful of times. V is TRBV7-8 and J is TRBJ2-1; 13 bases are shared with TRBD2. In germline, CDR1 is SGHVS, CDR2 FQNEAQ. Unmatched junction bases numbered 9, after V lost 4 bases and J lost 9 bases. The CDR3 consists of 16 residues. As DNA, the CDR3 is TGTGCCAGCAGCTCGGGGACTAGCGGGACCTTCGGTGAGCAGTTCTTC. Amino acid sequence: CASSSGTSGTFGEQFF. The full variable domain, its missing parts supplied by reference TRBV7-8 and TRBJ2-1, is GAGVSQSPRYKVAKRGQDVALRCDPISGHVSLFWYQQALGQGPEFLTYFQNEAQLDKSGLPSDRFFAERPEGSVSTLKIQRTQQEDSAVYLCASSSGTSGTFGEQFFGPGTRLTVL.

In its sample, this clone was seen a few times. V and J are TRBV28 and TRBJ2-6; tentatively, D is TRBD1 or TRBD2 (5 bases each). V dropped 5 bases and J dropped 1 base, with 18 bases sitting between them. Germline lookup yields CDR1 MDHEN and CDR2 SYDVKM. The CDR3 has 18 residues. CDR3 amino acids: CASSPTRGAKSGANVLTF. CDR3 bases: TGTGCCAGCAGTCCTACAAGAGGGGCTAAGTCTGGGGCCAACGTCCTGACTTTC.

CDR3 region: CASSLGTGDYGYTF. CDR3 nucleotides: TGTGCCAGCAGCTTAGGCACAGGGGACTATGGCTACACCTTC. The gene calls are TRBV7-9 and TRBJ1-2, with 7 positions matching TRBD1. With 1 base clipped from V and 3 bases from J, the junction kept 2 bases outside the gene matches. The CDR3 runs 14 residues. Germline V CDR1 and CDR2: SEHNR, FQNEAQ (reference sequence).

CDR3 nucleotide sequence: TGCGCCAGCAGCTCGGGCGAAGCAGGGGAGACCCAGTACTTC. Translation: CASSSGEAGETQYF. This chain joins TRBV5-1 and TRBJ2-5, with D tentatively TRBD1 (5 bases). Trimming pared 3 bases from V and 5 bases from J, leaving 14 bases between. CDR1 is SGHRS and CDR2 is YFSETQ in the germline V gene. The length of the CDR3 is 14 residues.